A single sample gave rise to the 7 T cell receptor beta chains below, sequenced in a study of CD8+ T cells in alopecia areata. Isolated RNA was reverse transcribed into cDNA used as the sequencing template. The repertoire was sequenced with immunoSEQ multiplex PCR; TCRdb's copy has only in-frame clones and lacks some. In the table there are roughly 200,000 clones, 55% to 70% of which are singletons. Regarding treatment: oral pan-JAK inhibitor, 5-10 mg twice daily. The specimen comprised CD4+ T cells sorted from blood, sampled at week 4, from a patient treated with tofacitinib. These receptors were taken from a human donor with alopecia areata.

The rearrangement uses TRBV2 and TRBJ1-1; D not certain. With 10 bases removed from V and 1 base from J, the gap between germline ends came to 16 bases. The CDR3 totals 14 residues. The germline gives CDR1 SNHLY, CDR2 FYNNEI. DNA for the CDR3: TGTGCCACCCGCGGTGGTTTCTGGAACACTGAAGCTTTCTTT. It codes for CATRGGFWNTEAFF.

The chain is built from TRBV2 and TRBJ2-7; TRBD2 matches at 8 bases. CDR3 length: 15 residues. Per germline, CDR1 SNHLY and CDR2 FYNNEI. J lost 4 bases, V lost 1 base, and 6 bases had no gene match. The CDR3 DNA reads TGTGCCAGCAGTGAAGTCAGCGGGGGACCGTACGAGCAGTACTTC. Amino acids: CASSEVSGGPYEQYF.

The chain links TRBV28 to TRBJ2-5, with 15 bases fitting TRBD2. CDR1 is MDHEN, CDR2 SYDVKM, per germline. The trim removed 5 bases at V and 4 bases at J, leaving 8 bases unmatched. This CDR3 region has 17 residues. Here the CDR3 reads CASSTTGTSGGRETQYF. The CDR3 nucleotides read TGTGCCAGCAGTACAACCGGGACTAGCGGGGGGCGAGAGACCCAGTACTTC.

This clone was recorded once. One end of the junction does not line up with germline, which may come from a read error. V usage is TRBV7-7 and J usage is TRBJ2-6; D is ambiguous. This CDR3 is 14 amino acids long. Germline lookup yields CDR1 SSHAT and CDR2 FNYEAQ (reference sequence). The CDR3 region has the DNA TGTGCTAGCAGCTTAGGCTCTGGGGCCAACGTCCTGACTTTC. It is translated as CASSLGSGANVLTF.

This chain uses TRBV25-1 with TRBJ2-2; 7 positions match TRBD2. Germline values: CDR1 MGHDK, CDR2 SYGVNS. Trimming at V came to 8 bases and at J to 5 bases, leaving 14 bases not matched to a gene. The CDR3 length is 16 residues. CDR3 nucleotide sequence: TGTGCCAGCCGACGGCCTCGGGGGGACCCGACCGGGGAGCTGTTTTTT. Protein product: CASRRPRGDPTGELFF.

J is TRBJ2-5 and V is TRBV29-1; D uncertain. V shed 4 bases and J shed 5 bases, with 11 bases lying between them. The CDR3 consists of 12 residues. Germline V gives CDR1 SQVTM, CDR2 ANQGSEA. DNA for the CDR3: TGCAGCGTTGTATTTGGGTCGGAGACCCAGTACTTC. It is translated as CSVVFGSETQYF.

The CDR3 DNA reads as TGTGCCAGCAGCGTAGGGGAGAACAATGAGCAGTTCTTC. As protein: CASSVGENNEQFF. The J gene is TRBJ2-1, the V gene TRBV9; a weak D match, TRBD2 (5 bases). Trimming took 0 bases from V and 5 from J, leaving 6 bases between them. CDR1 and CDR2 from the germline V gene are SGDLS and YYNGEE. The CDR3 consists of 13 residues.